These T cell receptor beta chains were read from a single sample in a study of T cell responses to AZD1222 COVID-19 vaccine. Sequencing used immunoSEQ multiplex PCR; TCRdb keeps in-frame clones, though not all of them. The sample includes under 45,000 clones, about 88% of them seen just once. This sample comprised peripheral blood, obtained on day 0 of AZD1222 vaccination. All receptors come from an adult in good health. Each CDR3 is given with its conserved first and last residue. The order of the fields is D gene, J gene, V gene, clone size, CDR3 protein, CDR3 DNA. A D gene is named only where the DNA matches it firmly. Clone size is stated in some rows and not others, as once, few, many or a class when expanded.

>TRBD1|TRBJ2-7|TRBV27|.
CASRNLLPGQGIYEQYF
TGTGCCAGCAGAAACCTCCTGCCGGGACAGGGTATCTACGAGCAGTACTTC
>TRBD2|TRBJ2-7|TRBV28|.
CASSPGLAVSYEQYF
TGTGCCAGCAGCCCCGGACTAGCGGTCTCCTACGAGCAGTACTTC
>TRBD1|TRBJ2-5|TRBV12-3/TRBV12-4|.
CASRQGARETQYF
TGTGCCAGCAGACAGGGGGCGCGGGAGACCCAGTACTTC
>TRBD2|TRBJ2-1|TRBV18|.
CASSPLTSGAANEQFF
TGTGCCAGCTCACCACTAACTAGCGGGGCCGCTAATGAGCAGTTCTTC
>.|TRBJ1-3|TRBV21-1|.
CASSKAGPHF
TGTGCCAGCAGCAAAGCCGGGCCTCATTTT
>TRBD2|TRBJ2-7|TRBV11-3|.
CASSLLAGTSIKSEQYF
TGTGCCAGCAGCCTCCTCGCGGGGACTAGTATTAAGAGCGAGCAGTACTTC
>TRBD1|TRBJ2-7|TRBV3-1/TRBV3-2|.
CASMTKDREFDEQYF
TGTGCCAGCATGACCAAAGACAGGGAGTTTGACGAGCAGTACTTC
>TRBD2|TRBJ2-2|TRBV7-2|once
CASRGRGLAGPGELFF
TGTGCCAGCAGGGGACGGGGACTAGCGGGCCCCGGGGAGCTGTTTTTT
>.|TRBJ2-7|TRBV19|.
CASSIEEGDYEQYF
TGTGCCAGTAGTATAGAAGAGGGCGACTACGAGCAGTACTTC
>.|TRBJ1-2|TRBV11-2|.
CASSSFLGGDYGYTF
TGTGCCAGCAGCTCCTTCCTCGGGGGAGACTATGGCTACACCTTC
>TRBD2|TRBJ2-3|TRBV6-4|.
CASSASSGGAADTQYF
TGTGCCAGCAGTGCGTCTAGCGGGGGGGCCGCAGATACGCAGTATTTT
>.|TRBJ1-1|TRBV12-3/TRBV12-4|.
CASSFAPNTEAFF
TGTGCCAGCAGTTTTGCTCCGAACACTGAAGCTTTCTTT
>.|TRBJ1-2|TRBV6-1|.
CASSEKGANYGYTF
TGTGCCAGCAGTGAAAAGGGAGCTAACTATGGCTACACCTTC
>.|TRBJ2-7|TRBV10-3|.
CAVTKDRGLQTYEQYF
TGTGCCGTGACTAAGGATAGGGGCCTCCAAACCTACGAGCAGTACTTC
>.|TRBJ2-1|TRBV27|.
CASSQYPPGQFKGSYNEQFF
TGTGCCAGCAGTCAATACCCCCCGGGACAATTTAAAGGGTCCTACAATGAGCAGTTCTTC
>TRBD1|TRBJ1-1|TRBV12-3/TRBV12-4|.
CASTPGGTEAFF
TGTGCCAGCACCCCAGGGGGGACTGAAGCTTTCTTT
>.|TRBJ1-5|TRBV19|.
CASSIGDGSNQPQHF
TGTGCCAGTAGTATTGGGGACGGCTCCAATCAGCCCCAGCATTTT
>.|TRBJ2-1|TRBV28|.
CASSFGRNEQFF
TGTGCCAGCAGTTTCGGGCGCAATGAGCAGTTCTTC
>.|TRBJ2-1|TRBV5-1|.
CASTEQGGLNEQFF
TGCGCCAGCACCGAACAGGGGGGGCTTAATGAGCAGTTCTTC
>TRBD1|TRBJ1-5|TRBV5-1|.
CASSTGTGNQPQHF
TGCGCCAGCAGCACCGGGACAGGGAATCAGCCCCAGCATTTT
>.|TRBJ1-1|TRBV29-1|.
CSVDSGGTEAFF
TGCAGCGTTGACTCCGGGGGAACTGAAGCTTTCTTT
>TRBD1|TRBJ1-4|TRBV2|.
CASKDSTGGEKLFF
TGTGCCAGCAAAGATTCGACAGGGGGTGAAAAACTGTTTTTT
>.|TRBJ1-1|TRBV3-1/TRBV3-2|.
CASSHAPGRDTEAFF
TGTGCCAGCAGCCATGCCCCGGGGAGGGACACTGAAGCTTTCTTT
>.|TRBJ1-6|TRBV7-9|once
CASSSFPPGTPYNSPLHF
TGTGCCAGCAGCTCTTTTCCCCCCGGGACACCATATAATTCACCCCTCCACTTT
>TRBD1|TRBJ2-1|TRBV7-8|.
CASSLEDRGRDEQFF
TGTGCCAGCAGCTTGGAGGACAGGGGGAGGGATGAGCAGTTCTTC
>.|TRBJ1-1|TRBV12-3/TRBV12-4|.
CASSTSNEAFF
TGTGCCAGCAGCACTTCGAATGAAGCTTTCTTT
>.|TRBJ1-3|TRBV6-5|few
CASSPMYSGNTIYF
TGTGCCAGCAGTCCCATGTACTCTGGAAACACCATATATTTT
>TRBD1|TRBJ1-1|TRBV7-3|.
CASSIGPGQGSGTEAFF
TGTGCCAGCAGCATAGGGCCGGGACAGGGGTCAGGGACTGAAGCTTTCTTT
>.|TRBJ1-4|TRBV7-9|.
CASSLSEVNEKLFF
TGTGCCAGCAGCTTATCCGAAGTAAATGAAAAACTGTTTTTT
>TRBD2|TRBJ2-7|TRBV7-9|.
CASSLDLSASGIHEQYF
TGTGCCAGCAGCTTAGACCTTTCGGCTAGCGGGATCCACGAGCAGTACTTC
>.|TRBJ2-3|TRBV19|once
CASSIRSAGFTGHTQYF
TGTGCCAGTAGTATCCGGTCGGCCGGGTTCACGGGTCATACGCAGTATTTT
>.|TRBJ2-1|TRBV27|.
CASGMSSYNEQFF
TGTGCCAGCGGGATGAGCTCCTACAATGAGCAGTTCTTC
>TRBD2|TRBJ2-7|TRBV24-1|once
CATSDRYKREGQNEQYF
TGTGCCACCAGTGATAGATACAAGCGGGAGGGCCAGAACGAGCAGTACTTC
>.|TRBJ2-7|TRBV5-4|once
CASSLEFQDEQYF
TGTGCCAGCAGCTTGGAGTTTCAAGACGAGCAGTACTTC
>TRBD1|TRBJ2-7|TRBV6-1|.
CASSEGTGSTYEQYF
TGTGCCAGCAGTGAAGGGACAGGGAGCACCTACGAGCAGTACTTC
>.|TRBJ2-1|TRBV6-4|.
CASSLLSGDEQFF
TGTGCCAGCAGCCTCTTATCGGGGGATGAGCAGTTCTTC
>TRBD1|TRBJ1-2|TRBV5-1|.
CASSFGTGVYGYTF
TGCGCCAGCAGCTTTGGGACAGGCGTCTATGGCTACACCTTC
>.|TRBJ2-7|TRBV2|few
CASVPEDGSSYEQYF
TGTGCCAGCGTTCCGGAAGACGGTAGCTCCTACGAGCAGTACTTC
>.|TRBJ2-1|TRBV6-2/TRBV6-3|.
CASSYNREISPFF
TGTGCCAGCAGTTACAACCGGGAGATTTCGCCGTTCTTC
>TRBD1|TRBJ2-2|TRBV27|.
CASSMDRDRGAAGELFF
TGTGCCAGCAGTATGGACCGGGACAGGGGCGCCGCCGGGGAGCTGTTTTTT
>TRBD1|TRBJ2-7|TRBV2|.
CASIQGTGFNEQYF
TGTGCCAGCATTCAAGGGACAGGGTTTAACGAGCAGTACTTC
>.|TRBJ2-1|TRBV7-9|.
CASSTDSDEQFF
TGTGCCAGCAGCACGGACTCTGATGAGCAGTTCTTC
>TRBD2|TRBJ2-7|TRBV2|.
CASSATSGVYEQYF
TGTGCCAGCAGCGCGACTAGCGGGGTCTACGAGCAGTACTTC
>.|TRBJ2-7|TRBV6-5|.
CASSYGLSSYEQYF
TGTGCCAGCAGTTATGGTTTGAGCTCCTACGAGCAGTACTTC
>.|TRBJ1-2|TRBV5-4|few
CASSFGGAYGYTF
TGTGCCAGCAGCTTCGGAGGGGCCTATGGCTACACCTTC
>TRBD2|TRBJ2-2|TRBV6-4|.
CASRRASGTGELFF
TGTGCCAGCAGGAGGGCTAGCGGCACCGGGGAGCTGTTTTTT
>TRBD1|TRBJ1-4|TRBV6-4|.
CARTSTGAATNEKLFF
TGTGCCAGAACTTCGACAGGGGCTGCAACTAATGAAAAACTGTTTTTT
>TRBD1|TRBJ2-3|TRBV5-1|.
CASSPPGQGTDTQYF
TGCGCCAGCAGCCCCCCAGGACAGGGTACAGATACGCAGTATTTT
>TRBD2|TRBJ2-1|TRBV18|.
CASSPPEAGGPHNEQFF
TGTGCCAGCTCACCACCGGAAGCGGGAGGGCCACACAATGAGCAGTTCTTC
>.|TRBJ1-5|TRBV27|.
CASSFYSNQPQHF
TGTGCCAGCAGTTTTTATAGCAATCAGCCCCAGCATTTT
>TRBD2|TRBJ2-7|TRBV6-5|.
CASSSRVAGHSYEQYF
TGTGCCAGCAGTTCCCGGGTAGCGGGGCACTCCTACGAGCAGTACTTC
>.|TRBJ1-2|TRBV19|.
CASRASEGSTNYGYTF
TGTGCCAGTAGGGCATCAGAGGGATCGACTAACTATGGCTACACCTTC
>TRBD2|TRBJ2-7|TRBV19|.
CASSSGGARTYEQYF
TGTGCCAGTAGTTCGGGGGGAGCCCGAACCTACGAGCAGTACTTC
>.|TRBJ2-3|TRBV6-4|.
CASGPQYGADTQYF
TGTGCCAGCGGGCCCCAGTATGGGGCAGATACGCAGTATTTT